This TCR beta chain was retrieved from a study of CD8+ T cells in alopecia areata. The overall study: Tofacitinib therapy lasting 6 to 18 months was followed by 6 months off drug.

Germline V gene sequence: CDR1 MRHNA, CDR2 SNTAGT. V trimming: 5 bases; J trimming: 1 base; junction bases outside the gene matches: 18. The CDR3 extends over 19 amino acids. Extracted RNA was reverse transcribed into cDNA, the sequencing template. The method was immunoSEQ multiplex PCR; TCRdb's version includes in-frame clones alone and lacks a portion of them. The repertoire has about 130,000 clones, over 50% of them found once; the top ten carry 4.5% to 5.5%. Researchers took lesional scalp punch biopsies and peripheral blood from people who were alopecia areata patients. The chain couples TRBV6-4 to TRBJ2-7; 9 bases map to TRBD2. Specimen: CD4+ T cells sorted from blood, collected at week 0. The clonotype comes from a human donor with alopecia areata. CDR3 sequence reads: CASSSPGLALRGSSYEQYF. The DNA of the CDR3 is TGTGCCAGCAGTTCTCCGGGACTAGCCCTGAGGGGGAGTTCCTACGAGCAGTACTTC.